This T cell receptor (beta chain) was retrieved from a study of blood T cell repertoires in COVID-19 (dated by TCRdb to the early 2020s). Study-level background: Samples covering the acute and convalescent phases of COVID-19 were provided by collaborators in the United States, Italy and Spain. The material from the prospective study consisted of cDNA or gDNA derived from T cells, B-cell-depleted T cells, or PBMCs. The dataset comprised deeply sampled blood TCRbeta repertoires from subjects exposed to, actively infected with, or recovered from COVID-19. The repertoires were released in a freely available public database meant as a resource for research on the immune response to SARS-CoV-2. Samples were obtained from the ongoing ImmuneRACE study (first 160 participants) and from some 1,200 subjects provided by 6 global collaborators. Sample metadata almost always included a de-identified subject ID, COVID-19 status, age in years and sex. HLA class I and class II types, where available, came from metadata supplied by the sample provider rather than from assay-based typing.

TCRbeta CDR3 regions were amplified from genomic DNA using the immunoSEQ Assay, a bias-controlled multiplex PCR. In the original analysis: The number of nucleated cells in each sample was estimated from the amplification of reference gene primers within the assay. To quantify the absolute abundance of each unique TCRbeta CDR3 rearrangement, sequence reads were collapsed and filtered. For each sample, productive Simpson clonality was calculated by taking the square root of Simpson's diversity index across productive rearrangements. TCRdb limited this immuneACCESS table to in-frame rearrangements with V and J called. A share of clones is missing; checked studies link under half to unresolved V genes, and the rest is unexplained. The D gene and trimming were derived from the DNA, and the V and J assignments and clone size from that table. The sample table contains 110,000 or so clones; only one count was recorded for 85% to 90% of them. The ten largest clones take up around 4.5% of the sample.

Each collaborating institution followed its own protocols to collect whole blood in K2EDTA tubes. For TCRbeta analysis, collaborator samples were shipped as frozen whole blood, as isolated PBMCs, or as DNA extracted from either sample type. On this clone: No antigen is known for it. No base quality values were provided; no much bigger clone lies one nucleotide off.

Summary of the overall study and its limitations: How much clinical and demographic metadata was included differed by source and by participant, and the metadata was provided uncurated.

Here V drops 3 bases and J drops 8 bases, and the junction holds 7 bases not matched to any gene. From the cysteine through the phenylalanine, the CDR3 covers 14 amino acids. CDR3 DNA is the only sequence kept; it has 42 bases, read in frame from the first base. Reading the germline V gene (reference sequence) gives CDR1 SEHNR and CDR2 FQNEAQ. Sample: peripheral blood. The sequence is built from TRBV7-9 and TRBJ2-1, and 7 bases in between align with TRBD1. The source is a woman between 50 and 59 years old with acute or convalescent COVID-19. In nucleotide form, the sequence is TGTGCCAGCAGCTTGCAGGGGGTTAGCGATGAGCAGTTCTTC. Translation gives CASSLQGVSDEQFF.